Each of the 5 T cell receptor beta chains below was sequenced from the same sample in a study of T cell changes during pregnancy in multiple sclerosis. TCRdb keeps only in-frame clones here, not all; method: immunoSEQ multiplex PCR. The data show tens of thousands of clones, 85% to 95% seen once. This material consisted of peripheral blood, taken in the third trimester of pregnancy. The receptors come from a female donor in good health, enrolled as a control in a pregnancy study.

This sequence joins TRBV18 and TRBJ1-1, with TRBD1 identical over 8 bases. Germline lookup yields CDR1 KGHSH and CDR2 LQKENI. V lost 2 bases, J lost 4 bases, and 9 bases stayed unmatched. This CDR3 spans 16 amino acids. CDR3 protein: CASSPMAAGGGTEAFF. DNA of the CDR3: TGTGCCAGCTCACCAATGGCGGCAGGGGGCGGCACTGAAGCTTTCTTT.

J is TRBJ2-3 and V is TRBV4-3; 7 bases agree with TRBD1. The germline CDR1 and CDR2 sequences are LGHNA and YSLEER. The CDR3 covers 15 residues. V dropped 1 base and J dropped 5; count of bases not matched to a gene: 6. CDR3 sequence reads: CASSQGGTAVDTQYF. CDR3 nucleotides: TGCGCCAGCAGCCAAGGTGGGACAGCCGTAGATACGCAGTATTTT.

This clone was seen just once. CDR3 protein: CASSQGAAKNIQYF. The CDR3 DNA follows: TGCGCCAGCAGTCAGGGGGCAGCCAAAAACATTCAGTACTTC. The J gene is TRBJ2-4, the V gene TRBV23-1, with a possible D match to TRBD1 (6 bases). TRBV23-1 is classed as an ORF, of uncertain function. The CDR3 is 14 amino acids. V lost 3 bases to trimming and J lost 0 bases, with 6 bases between them.

This clone was recorded once. The chain has TRBV18 and TRBJ1-4; 7 bases map to TRBD1. Germline CDR1 is KGHSH and CDR2 is LQKENI. After removal of 3 bases from V and 8 bases from J, the junction contained 6 bases not matched to a gene. The CDR3 is 14 residues long. CDR3 DNA sequence: TGTGCCAGCTCACCCGACAGGGCCTCAGAAAAACTGTTTTTT. Its protein product is CASSPDRASEKLFF. Full variable domain (missing parts from reference TRBV18 and TRBJ1-4): NAGVMQNPRHLVRRRGQEARLRCSPMKGHSHVYWYRQLPEEGLKFMVYLQKENIIDESGMPKERFSAEFPKEGPSILRIQQVVRGDSAAYFCASSPDRASEKLFFGSGTQLSVL.

This chain uses TRBV5-1 with TRBJ1-2; D is possibly TRBD1 (5 bases). The V gene lost 4 bases and the J gene lost 7 bases, with 11 bases spanning the gap. The CDR3 runs 12 residues. Germline V CDR1 and CDR2: SGHRS, YFSETQ. The CDR3 DNA is TGCGCCAGCAGCGCGACAGCAGGTGGCTACACCTTC. Residues: CASSATAGGYTF. Full variable domain (missing parts from reference TRBV5-1 and TRBJ1-2): KAGVTQTPRYLIKTRGQQVTLSCSPISGHRSVSWYQQTPGQGLQFLFEYFSETQRNKGNFPGRFSGRQFSNSRSEMNVSTLELGDSALYLCASSATAGGYTFGSGTRLTVV.